This TCR beta chain was identified during a study of T cell responses to AZD1222 COVID-19 vaccine. Regarding this clone: The antigen is not known.

The ends were cut back, 2 bases at V and 3 bases at J, with 5 bases in the middle. The germline V gene encodes CDR1 SGHAT and CDR2 FQNNGV. The CDR3 runs 13 residues. Study results and limitations: Mapped onto spike, vaccine-associated CD4 TCRs spanned it and were dominant at 160-218 and 743-854. Donor demographics were predominantly white British with a female majority; clonal diversity may be underestimated. Regions left unmutated in variants are reportedly the target of nearly half of spike-specific TCRs.

Profiling relied on immunoSEQ multiplex PCR, and the TCRdb table lists in-frame clones only, not all of them. The table lists approximately 110,000 clones, 70% to 90% of them singletons. The sequenced sample was peripheral blood, obtained on day 0 of AZD1222 vaccination. This chain links TRBV11-2 with TRBJ1-5; D uncertain. This receptor was obtained from an adult in good health. The CDR3 here is CASSLLSNQPQHF. The CDR3 DNA reads TGTGCCAGCAGCTTATTGTCCAATCAGCCCCAGCATTTT.